This T cell receptor (beta chain) was profiled in a study of blood T cell repertoires in COVID-19. Study-level information: In each case, the material was cDNA or gDNA derived from T cells, B-cell-depleted T cells, or PBMCs.

Data came from immunoSEQ multiplex PCR; TCRdb stores just in-frame clones and leaves some out. The table records 250,000 to 350,000 clones, roughly 85% of them present only once. Germline V gene sequence: CDR1 SEHNR, CDR2 FQNEAQ (reference sequence). Trimming pared 1 base from V and 5 bases from J, leaving 12 bases between. The CDR3 runs to 15 residues. The sequence was obtained from a woman in her 30s with active or convalescent COVID-19. Sample: peripheral blood. This chain uses TRBV7-9 with TRBJ1-5; D is perhaps TRBD1 (6 bases). The CDR3 DNA is TGTGCCAGCAGCTTAGTCAGGGGTAGTTATCAGCCCCAGCATTTT. Translating gives CASSLVRGSYQPQHF.